The 6 T cell receptor beta chains presented below share a single source sample, sequenced in a study of CD8+ T cells in alopecia areata. Treatment of the sample: oral pan-JAK inhibitor, 5-10 mg twice daily. It was cDNA, reverse transcribed from extracted RNA, that served as the sequencing template. TCRdb keeps only in-frame clones here, not all; method: immunoSEQ multiplex PCR. Found here are about 180,000 clones, approximately 49% of them singletons; the top ten hold roughly 9.1%. The sample in question was CD8+ T cells sorted from blood, obtained around week 53, from a patient treated with tofacitinib. These receptor sequences come from a human donor with alopecia areata.

CDR3 bases: TGTGCCAGCAGTCTCCGGACAGGGCCAGGGGCCCAGTACTTC. This encodes CASSLRTGPGAQYF. J is TRBJ2-5 and V is TRBV27; 8 bases match TRBD1. The CDR3 totals 14 residues. With V trimmed by 5 bases and J by 9 bases, 11 bases remained unmatched. In germline, CDR1 is MNHEY, CDR2 SMNVEV (reference sequence).

V gene TRBV6-5 combines with J gene TRBJ1-3; 7 bases are shared with TRBD1. CDR1 is MNHEY, CDR2 SVGAGI, per germline. Trimming cost V 6 bases and J 4 bases; bases outside gene matches: 9. The CDR3 totals 15 residues. CDR3 bases: TGTGCCAGCAGGCTAACCGGGACAGCCGGAAACACCATATATTTT. Its translation is CASRLTGTAGNTIYF.

The chain joins TRBV5-4 to TRBJ2-7, with 7 bases matching TRBD1. The CDR3 extends over 15 amino acids. CDR1 is SGHNT, CDR2 YYREEE, per germline (reference sequence). After removal of 3 bases from V and 2 bases from J, the junction contained 8 bases not matched to a gene. CDR3: CASSSPRDSAYEQYF. CDR3 sequence (DNA): TGTGCCAGCAGCTCACCCCGGGACAGCGCCTACGAGCAGTACTTC.

This chain connects TRBV5-6 to TRBJ1-1; D gene unclear. V was shortened by 1 base and J by 3 bases, with 10 bases between the two germline ends. Germline CDR1 is SGHDT and CDR2 is YYEEEE. The CDR3 runs 14 residues. Here the CDR3 DNA reads TGTGCCAGCAGCTTGTACAGTGCATACACTGAAGCTTTCTTT. Residues: CASSLYSAYTEAFF.

In DNA form, the CDR3 reads TGTGCCAGCAGCTTACCGGCAGTGGGGGCGCCTTTGGATGAGCAGTTCTTC. Translated, it gives CASSLPAVGAPLDEQFF. The chain combines TRBV7-8 with TRBJ2-1, with TRBD1 as a possible D gene (6 bases). V lost 2 bases to trimming and J lost 8 bases, with 22 bases between them. Germline lookup yields CDR1 SGHVS and CDR2 FQNEAQ. This CDR3 is 17 amino acids long. Full variable domain (remainder filled in from reference TRBV7-8 and TRBJ2-1): GAGVSQSPRYKVAKRGQDVALRCDPISGHVSLFWYQQALGQGPEFLTYFQNEAQLDKSGLPSDRFFAERPEGSVSTLKIQRTQQEDSAVYLCASSLPAVGAPLDEQFFGPGTRLTVL.

J is TRBJ1-2 and V is TRBV9; no firm D call. Germline V CDR1 and CDR2: SGDLS, YYNGEE. CDR3 length: 13 residues. V was shortened by 1 base and J by 2 bases, with 6 bases between the two germline ends. CDR3 in DNA: TGTGCCAGCAGCGTAACGGACAACTATGGCTACACCTTC. It specifies CASSVTDNYGYTF.